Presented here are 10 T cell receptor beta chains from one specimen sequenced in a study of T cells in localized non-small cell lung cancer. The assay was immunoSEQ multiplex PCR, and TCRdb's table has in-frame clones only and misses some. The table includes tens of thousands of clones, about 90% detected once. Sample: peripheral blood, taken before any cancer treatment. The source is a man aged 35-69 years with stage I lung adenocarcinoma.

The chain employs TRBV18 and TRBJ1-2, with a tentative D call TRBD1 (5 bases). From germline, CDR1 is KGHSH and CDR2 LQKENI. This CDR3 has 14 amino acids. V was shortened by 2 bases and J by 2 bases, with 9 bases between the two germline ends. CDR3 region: CASSPSRDNYGYTF. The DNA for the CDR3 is TGTGCCAGCTCACCAAGCAGGGACAACTATGGCTACACCTTC.

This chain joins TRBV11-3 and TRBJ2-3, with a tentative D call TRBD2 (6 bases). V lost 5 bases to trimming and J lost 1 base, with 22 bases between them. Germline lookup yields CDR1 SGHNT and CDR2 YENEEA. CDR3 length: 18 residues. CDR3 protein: CASSPPERVPLCTDTQYF. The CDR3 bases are TGTGCCAGCAGCCCCCCTGAGCGGGTCCCCCTTTGCACAGATACGCAGTATTTT.

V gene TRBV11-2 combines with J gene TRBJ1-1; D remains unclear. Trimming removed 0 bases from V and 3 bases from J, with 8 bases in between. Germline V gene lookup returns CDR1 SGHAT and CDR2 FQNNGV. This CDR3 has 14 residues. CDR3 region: CASSLDLGDTEAFF. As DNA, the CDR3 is TGTGCCAGCAGCTTAGATCTTGGGGACACTGAAGCTTTCTTT.

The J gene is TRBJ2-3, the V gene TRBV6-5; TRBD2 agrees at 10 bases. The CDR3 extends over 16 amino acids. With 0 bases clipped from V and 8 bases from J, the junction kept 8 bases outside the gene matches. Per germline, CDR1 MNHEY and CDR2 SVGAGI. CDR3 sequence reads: CASSYSILAGVPTQYF. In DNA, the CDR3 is TGTGCCAGCAGTTACTCCATCCTAGCGGGAGTACCTACGCAGTATTTT.

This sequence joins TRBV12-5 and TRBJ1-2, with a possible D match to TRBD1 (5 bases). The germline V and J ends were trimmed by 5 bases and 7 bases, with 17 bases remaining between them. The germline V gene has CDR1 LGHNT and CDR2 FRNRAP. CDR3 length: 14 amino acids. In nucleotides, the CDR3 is TGTGCTAGTGGTCGGACAATCCAGGGAAGTGGCTACACCTTC. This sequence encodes CASGRTIQGSGYTF.

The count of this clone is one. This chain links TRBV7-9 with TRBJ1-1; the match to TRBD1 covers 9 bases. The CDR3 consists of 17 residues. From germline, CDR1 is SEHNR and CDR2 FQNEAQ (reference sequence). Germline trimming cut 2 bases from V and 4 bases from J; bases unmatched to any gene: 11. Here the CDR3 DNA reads TGTGCCAGCAGCTTAAAGGGACAGGGTACCGGAGGCACTGAAGCTTTCTTT. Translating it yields CASSLKGQGTGGTEAFF. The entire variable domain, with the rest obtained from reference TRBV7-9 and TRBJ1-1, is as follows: DTGVSQNPRHKITKRGQNVTFRCDPISEHNRLYWYRQTLGQGPEFLTYFQNEAQLEKSRLLSDRFSAERPKGSFSTLEIQRTEQGDSAMYLCASSLKGQGTGGTEAFFGQGTRLTVV.

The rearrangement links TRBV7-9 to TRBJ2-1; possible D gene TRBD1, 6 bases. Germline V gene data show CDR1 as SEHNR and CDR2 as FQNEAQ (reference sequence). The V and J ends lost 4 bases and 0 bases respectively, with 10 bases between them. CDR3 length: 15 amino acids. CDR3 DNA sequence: TGTGCCAGCAGCTCCCCAGGGGCCTCCTACAATGAGCAGTTCTTC. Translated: CASSSPGASYNEQFF.

The CDR3, as DNA: TGCGCCAGCAGCCCGGACGCGGGAGTTGAGCAGTTCTTC. Residues: CASSPDAGVEQFF. The gene calls are TRBV4-3 and TRBJ2-1, with 7 bases matching TRBD2. The V gene end was trimmed by 4 bases and the J gene end by 9 bases; junction bases not matched to a gene: 6. Germline V gives CDR1 LGHNA, CDR2 YSLEER. This CDR3 has 13 residues.

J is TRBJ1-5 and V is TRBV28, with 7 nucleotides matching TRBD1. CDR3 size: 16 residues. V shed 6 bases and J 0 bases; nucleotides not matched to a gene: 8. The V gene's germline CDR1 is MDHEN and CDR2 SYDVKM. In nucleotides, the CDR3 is TGTGCCAGCAGAAGCGGACAGGTGGTTAGCAATCAGCCCCAGCATTTT. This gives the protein CASRSGQVVSNQPQHF. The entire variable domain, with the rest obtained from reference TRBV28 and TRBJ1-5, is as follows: DVKVTQSSRYLVKRTGEKVFLECVQDMDHENMFWYRQDPGLGLRLIYFSYDVKMKEKGDIPEGYSVSREKKERFSLILESASTNQTSMYLCASRSGQVVSNQPQHFGDGTRLSIL.

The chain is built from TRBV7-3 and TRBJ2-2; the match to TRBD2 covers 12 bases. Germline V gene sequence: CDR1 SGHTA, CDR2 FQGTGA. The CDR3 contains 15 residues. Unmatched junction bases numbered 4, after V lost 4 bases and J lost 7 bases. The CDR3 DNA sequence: TGTGCCAGCAGCTCGACTAGCGGGAGTGGCGGGGAGCTGTTTTTT. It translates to CASSSTSGSGGELFF.